The sequence of this TCR beta chain was determined in a study of control samples from healthy donors and cancer patients (dated by TCRdb to the early 2020s). The library came from the immunoSEQ multiplex PCR assay. TCRdb carries this immuneACCESS record with in-frame sequences only. Its versions omit some clonotypes, under half of them owing to an unresolved V gene in the studies checked, with the rest unexplained. The sample table records approximately 230,000 clones; almost 85% of these occur just once. About an eighth of the sample belongs to the ten largest clones. Comment on this clone: Its antigen target is currently unknown. No much larger clone exists at a distance of one base, and base qualities are not known. Other DNA variants within this sample encode the same CDR3.

The junction carries 10 bases between V and J, which are trimmed by 0 bases and 4 bases respectively. Spanning cysteine to phenylalanine, the CDR3 consists of 14 amino acids. Only CDR3 DNA is held: 42 bases, read in frame from base 1. The CDR1 and CDR2 encoded by the germline V gene are SGHRS and YFSETQ. The rearrangement joined TRBV5-1 to TRBJ1-1; TRBD1 is possibly the D segment (5 matching bases). Sequencing input: PBMCs. This clonotype originated in an older woman with lung cancer. The CDR3 here reads CASSLVPGGTEAFF. The nucleotides are TGCGCCAGCAGCTTGGTTCCGGGGGGCACTGAAGCTTTCTTT.